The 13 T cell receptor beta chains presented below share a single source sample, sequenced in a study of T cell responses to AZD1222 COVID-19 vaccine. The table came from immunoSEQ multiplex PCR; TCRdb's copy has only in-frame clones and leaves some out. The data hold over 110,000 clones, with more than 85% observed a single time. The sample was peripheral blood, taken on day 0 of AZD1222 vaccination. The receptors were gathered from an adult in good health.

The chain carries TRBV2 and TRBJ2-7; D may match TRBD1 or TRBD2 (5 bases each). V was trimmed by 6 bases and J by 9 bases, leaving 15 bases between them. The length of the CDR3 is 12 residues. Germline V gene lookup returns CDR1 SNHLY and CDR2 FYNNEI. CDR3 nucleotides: TGTGCCAGCAGGCCCCCAGGGACCAGGCAGTACTTC. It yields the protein CASRPPGTRQYF.

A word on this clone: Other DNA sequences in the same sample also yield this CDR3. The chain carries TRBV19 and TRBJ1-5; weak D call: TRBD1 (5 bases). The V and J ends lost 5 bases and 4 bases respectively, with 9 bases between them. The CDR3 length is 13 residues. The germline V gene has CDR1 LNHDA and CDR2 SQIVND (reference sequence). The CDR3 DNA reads TGTGCCAGTAGTGGGACCGGGAATCAGCCCCAGCATTTT. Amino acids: CASSGTGNQPQHF.

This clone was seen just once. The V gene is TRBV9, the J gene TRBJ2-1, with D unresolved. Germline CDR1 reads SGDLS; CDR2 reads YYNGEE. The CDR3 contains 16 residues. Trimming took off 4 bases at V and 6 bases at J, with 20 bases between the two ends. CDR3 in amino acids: CASSPASGFPSNEQFF. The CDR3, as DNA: TGTGCCAGCAGCCCCGCCTCCGGGTTCCCCAGCAATGAGCAGTTCTTC. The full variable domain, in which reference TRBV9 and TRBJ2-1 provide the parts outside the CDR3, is DSGVTQTPKHLITATGQRVTLRCSPRSGDLSVYWYQQSLDQGLQFLIQYYNGEERAKGNILERFSAQQFPDLHSELNLSSLELGDSALYFCASSPASGFPSNEQFFGPGTRLTVL.

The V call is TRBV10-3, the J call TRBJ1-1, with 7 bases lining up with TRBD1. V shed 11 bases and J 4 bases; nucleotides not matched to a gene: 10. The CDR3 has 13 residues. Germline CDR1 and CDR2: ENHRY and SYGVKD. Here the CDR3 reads CAALPQGLTEAFF. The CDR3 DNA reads TGTGCCGCCCTCCCACAGGGGCTCACTGAAGCTTTCTTT.

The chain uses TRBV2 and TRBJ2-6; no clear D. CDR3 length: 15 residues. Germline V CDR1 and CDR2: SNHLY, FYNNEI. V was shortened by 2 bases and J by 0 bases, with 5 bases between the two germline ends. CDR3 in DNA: TGTGCCAGCAGTGAAATCCGCTCTGGGGCCAACGTCCTGACTTTC. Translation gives CASSEIRSGANVLTF.

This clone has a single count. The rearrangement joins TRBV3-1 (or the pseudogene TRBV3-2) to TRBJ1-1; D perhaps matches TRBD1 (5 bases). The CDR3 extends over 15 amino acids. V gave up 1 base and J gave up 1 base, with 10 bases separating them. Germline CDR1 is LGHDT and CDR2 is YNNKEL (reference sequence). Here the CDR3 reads CASSQGRGRNTEAFF. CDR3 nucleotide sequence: TGTGCCAGCAGCCAAGGGAGGGGTCGGAACACTGAAGCTTTCTTT.

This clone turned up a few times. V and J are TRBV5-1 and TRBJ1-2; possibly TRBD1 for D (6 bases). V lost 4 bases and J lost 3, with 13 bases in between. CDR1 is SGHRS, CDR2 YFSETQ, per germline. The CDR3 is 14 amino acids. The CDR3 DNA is TGCGCCAGCAGCCCCTCGGGGGGCGACTATGGCTACACCTTC. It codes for CASSPSGGDYGYTF.

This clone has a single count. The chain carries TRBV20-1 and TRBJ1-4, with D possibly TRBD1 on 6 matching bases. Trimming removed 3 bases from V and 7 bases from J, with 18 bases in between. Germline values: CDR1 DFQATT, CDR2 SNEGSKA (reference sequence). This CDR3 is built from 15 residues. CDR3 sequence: CSASFGTQGGEKLFF. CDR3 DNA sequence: TGCAGTGCTAGTTTCGGGACACAAGGGGGTGAAAAACTGTTTTTT.

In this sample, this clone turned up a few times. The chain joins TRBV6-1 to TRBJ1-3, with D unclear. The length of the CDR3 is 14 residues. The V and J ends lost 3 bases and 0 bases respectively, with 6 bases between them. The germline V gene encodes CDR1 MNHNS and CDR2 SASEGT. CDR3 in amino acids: CASSDLSSGNTIYF. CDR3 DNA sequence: TGTGCCAGCAGTGACCTAAGCTCTGGAAACACCATATATTTT.

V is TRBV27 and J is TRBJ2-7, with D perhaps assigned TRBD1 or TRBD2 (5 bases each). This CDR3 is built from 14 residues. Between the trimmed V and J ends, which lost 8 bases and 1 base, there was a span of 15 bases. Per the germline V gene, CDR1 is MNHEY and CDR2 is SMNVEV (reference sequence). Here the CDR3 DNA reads TGTGCCAGCCGTGAGGACGGGGCATCCTACGAGCAGTACTTC. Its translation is CASREDGASYEQYF.

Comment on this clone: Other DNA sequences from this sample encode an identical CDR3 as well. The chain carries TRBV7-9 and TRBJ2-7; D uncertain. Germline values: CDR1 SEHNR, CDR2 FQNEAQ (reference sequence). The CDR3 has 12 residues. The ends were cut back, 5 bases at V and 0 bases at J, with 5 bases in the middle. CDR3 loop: CASSSSSYEQYF. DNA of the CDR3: TGTGCCAGCAGCAGCAGCTCCTACGAGCAGTACTTC.

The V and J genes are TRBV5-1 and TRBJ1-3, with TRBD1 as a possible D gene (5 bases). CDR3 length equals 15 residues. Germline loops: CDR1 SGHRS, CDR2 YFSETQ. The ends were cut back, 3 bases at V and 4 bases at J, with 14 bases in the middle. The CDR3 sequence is CASSWDSDPGNTIYF. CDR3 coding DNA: TGCGCCAGCAGCTGGGACTCAGACCCGGGAAACACCATATATTTT.

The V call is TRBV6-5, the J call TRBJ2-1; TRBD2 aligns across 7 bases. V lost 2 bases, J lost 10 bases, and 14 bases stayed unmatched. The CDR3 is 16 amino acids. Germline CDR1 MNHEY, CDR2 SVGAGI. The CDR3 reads CASSYVGEVGRGEQFF. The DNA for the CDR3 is TGTGCCAGCAGTTACGTGGGGGAGGTTGGGAGGGGCGAGCAGTTCTTC.